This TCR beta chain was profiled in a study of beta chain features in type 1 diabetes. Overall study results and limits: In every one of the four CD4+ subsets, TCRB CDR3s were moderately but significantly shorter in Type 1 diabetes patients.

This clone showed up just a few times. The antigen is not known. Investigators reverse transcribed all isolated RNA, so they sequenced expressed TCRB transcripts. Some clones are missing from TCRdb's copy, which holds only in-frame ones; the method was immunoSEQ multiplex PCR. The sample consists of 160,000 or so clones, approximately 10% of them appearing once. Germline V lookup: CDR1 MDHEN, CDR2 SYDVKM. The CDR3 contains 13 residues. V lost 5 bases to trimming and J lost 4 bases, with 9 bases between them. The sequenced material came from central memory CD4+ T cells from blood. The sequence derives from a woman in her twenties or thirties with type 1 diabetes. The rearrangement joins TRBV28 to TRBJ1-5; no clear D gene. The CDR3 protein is CASSQEDNQPQHF. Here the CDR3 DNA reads TGTGCCAGCAGTCAGGAAGATAATCAGCCCCAGCATTTT.